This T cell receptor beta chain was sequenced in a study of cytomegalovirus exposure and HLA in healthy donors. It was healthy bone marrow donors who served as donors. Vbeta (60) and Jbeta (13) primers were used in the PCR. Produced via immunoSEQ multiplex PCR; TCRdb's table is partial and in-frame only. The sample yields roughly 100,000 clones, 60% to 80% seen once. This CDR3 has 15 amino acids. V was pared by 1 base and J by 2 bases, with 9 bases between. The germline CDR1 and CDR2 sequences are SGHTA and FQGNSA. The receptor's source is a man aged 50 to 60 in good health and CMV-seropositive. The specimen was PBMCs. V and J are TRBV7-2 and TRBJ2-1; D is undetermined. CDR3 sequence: CASSLGAPAYNEQFF. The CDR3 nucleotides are TGTGCCAGCAGCTTAGGCGCCCCCGCCTACAATGAGCAGTTCTTC. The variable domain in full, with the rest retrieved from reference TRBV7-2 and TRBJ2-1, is GAGVSQSPSNKVTEKGKDVELRCDPISGHTALYWYRQSLGQGLEFLIYFQGNSAPDKSGLPSDRFSAERTGGSVSTLTIQRTQQEDSAVYLCASSLGAPAYNEQFFGPGTRLTVL.